This entry lists 16 T cell receptor beta chains sequenced from one sample in a study of blood T cells in healthy people across ages. It was with a sample-barcoded 5' primer and a J-beta primer mix that a second PCR of about 6 to 12 cycles was run. TCRdb itself ran the 5' RACE reads through MiXCR, one entry per CDR3 protein. The sample yields about 720,000 distinct CDR3 sequences, roughly 25% seen once. The same data also contributed to another study, on T cells of mothers and their children.

The sequenced sample consisted of blood. Receptor source: a boy aged 10-17 years in good health.

This clonotype was seen only a few times. This sequence joins TRBV7-9 and TRBJ1-4; 11 bases fit TRBD1. The junction had 0 bases not matched to a gene; V was cut back by 4 bases and J by 5 bases. In germline, CDR1 is SEHNR, CDR2 FQNEAQ (reference sequence). The CDR3 totals 14 residues. CDR3: CASSWDRGNEKLFF. The CDR3 DNA sequence: TGTGCCAGCAGCTGGGACAGGGGGAATGAAAAACTGTTTTTT. Full variable domain (outside the CDR3, taken from reference TRBV7-9 and TRBJ1-4): DTGVSQNPRHKITKRGQNVTFRCDPISEHNRLYWYRQTLGQGPEFLTYFQNEAQLEKSRLLSDRFSAERPKGSFSTLEIQRTEQGDSAMYLCASSWDRGNEKLFFGSGTQLSVL.

The CDR3 reads CASSQVDSGSYEQYF. The DNA of the CDR3 is TGCGCCAGCAGCCAAGTTGATAGCGGCTCCTACGAGCAGTACTTC. The V call is TRBV4-1, the J call TRBJ2-5, with D perhaps matching TRBD2 (6 bases). The end of the DNA fits TRBJ2-7 better, so the J call may be wrong. Germline V gives CDR1 MGHRA, CDR2 YSYEKL. The CDR3 covers 15 residues.

The chain has TRBV27 and TRBJ1-5, with 7 bases matching TRBD1. The junction had 3 bases not matched to a gene; V was cut back by 6 bases and J by 1 base. The CDR3 extends over 14 amino acids. The germline V gene encodes CDR1 MNHEY and CDR2 SMNVEV (reference sequence). CDR3 DNA sequence: TGTGCCAGCAGCCACAGGGGAAGCAATCAGCCCCAGCATTTT. It is translated as CASSHRGSNQPQHF.

A few counts support this clonotype. In DNA form, the CDR3 reads TGTGCCAGCAGTCCCTTAGTGATGGCCGGGGATGAGCAGTTCTTC. This translates into CASSPLVMAGDEQFF. V is TRBV12-3 or TRBV12-4 and J is TRBJ2-1, with a possible D match to TRBD2 (5 bases). The CDR3 loop spans 15 amino acids. Trimming pared 5 bases from V and 8 bases from J, leaving 19 bases between.

This rearrangement joins TRBV15 to TRBJ1-1, with D tentatively TRBD1 (5 bases). V dropped 0 bases and J dropped 6 bases, with 11 bases sitting between them. There are 14 residues in the CDR3. Per germline, CDR1 LNHNV and CDR2 YYDKDF (reference sequence). The CDR3 reads CATSRDRGGAEAFF. The DNA for the CDR3 is TGTGCCACCAGCAGAGATCGGGGGGGGGCTGAAGCTTTCTTT.

The CDR3 coding sequence is TGTGCCAGCAGCCCTCCCAGGGGGCGGCGGGAAAAACTGTTTTTT. This encodes CASSPPRGRREKLFF. The gene calls are TRBV6-5 and TRBJ1-4, with 8 nucleotides matching TRBD1. The junction had 11 bases not matched to a gene; V was cut back by 6 bases and J by 8 bases. CDR1 is MNHEY, CDR2 SVGAGI, per germline. The length of the CDR3 is 15 residues.

This clonotype was observed at least ten times. This chain connects TRBV7-9 to TRBJ1-1; possible D gene TRBD1, 6 bases. The CDR3 covers 15 residues. V was cut by 2 bases and J by 1 base, with 11 bases left in between. Germline V gives CDR1 SEHNR, CDR2 FQNEAQ (reference sequence). Here the CDR3 reads CASSLPGTQNTEAFF. The DNA for the CDR3 is TGTGCCAGCAGCTTACCCGGGACACAGAACACTGAAGCTTTCTTT.

The gene calls are TRBV6-2 or TRBV6-3 and TRBJ2-5; D is uncertain. Gene TRBJ2-7 matches the end of the DNA better, so the J call may be wrong. The CDR3 is made up of 11 amino acids. The V gene's germline CDR1 is MNHEY and CDR2 SVGEGT. This CDR3 reads CASRYTYEQYF. The CDR3, as DNA: TGTGCCAGCAGGTACACCTACGAGCAGTACTTC.

This clonotype was counted between two and nine times. The chain carries TRBV20-1 and TRBJ1-5; no clear D. From germline, CDR1 is DFQATT and CDR2 SNEGSKA (reference sequence). Trimming left V 7 bases short and J 2 bases short, with 12 bases between. The CDR3 runs to 13 residues. The CDR3 sequence: CSGRGSRNQPQHF. The CDR3, as DNA: TGCAGTGGGAGAGGGAGCCGCAATCAGCCCCAGCATTTT.

This chain joins TRBV12-3 or TRBV12-4 and TRBJ2-1; D not certain. The DNA matches TRBJ2-7 better at its end, which makes the J call doubtful. The CDR3 has 12 amino acids. The CDR3: CASSILGYEQYF. Written as DNA, the CDR3 is TGTGCCAGCAGTATCCTCGGCTACGAGCAGTACTTC.

This clonotype appeared a few times. The chain links TRBV20-1 to TRBJ2-7; 11 bases are a match to TRBD2. CDR3 length equals 16 residues. Germline V gene data show CDR1 as DFQATT and CDR2 as SNEGSKA (reference sequence). The V and J ends lost 2 bases and 3 bases, in that order; junction bases with no gene match: 9. The CDR3 loop reads CSARPTTSGVYYEQYF. The CDR3 DNA sequence: TGCAGTGCTAGACCTACGACTAGCGGGGTTTACTACGAGCAGTACTTC.

This chain connects TRBV7-2 to TRBJ1-1, with D possibly matching TRBD1 (6 bases). This CDR3 has 15 amino acids. V was pared by 7 bases and J by 2 bases, with 17 bases between. Germline CDR1 SGHTA, CDR2 FQGNSA. DNA for the CDR3: TGTGCCAGCACCCTTACAGAGGGGGTAAACACTGAAGCTTTCTTT. Translation gives CASTLTEGVNTEAFF.

The J gene is TRBJ2-3, the V gene TRBV29-1, with 12 positions matching TRBD2. CDR3 length: 13 residues. The V gene end was trimmed by 5 bases and the J gene end by 12 bases; junction bases not matched to a gene: 9. Germline CDR1 reads SQVTM; CDR2 reads ANQGSEA. CDR3: CSVLAGGPLTQYF. DNA for the CDR3: TGCAGCGTTCTAGCGGGAGGGCCCTTGACACAGTATTTT.

The gene calls are TRBV21-1 and TRBJ1-5; the listed D gene, TRBD1, was not tested against the DNA. TRBV21-1 is assigned pseudogene status. This CDR3 is 15 amino acids long. The CDR3 sequence: CASSRSKQDNQPQHF. CDR3 sequence (DNA): TGTGCCAGCAGCAGAAGCAAACAGGACAATCAGCCCCAGCATTTT.

This sequence joins TRBV28 and TRBJ2-5; 11 positions match TRBD2. The DNA end lines up better with TRBJ2-7; the J call may be wrong. CDR1 is MDHEN and CDR2 is SYDVKM in the germline V gene. This CDR3 has 15 residues. The CDR3 loop is CASSPQLAGAYEQYF. The CDR3 region has the DNA TGTGCCAGCAGTCCTCAACTAGCGGGGGCCTACGAGCAGTACTTC.

This chain joins TRBV29-1 and TRBJ2-2, with TRBD1 identical over 10 bases. This CDR3 is 16 amino acids long. The V segment lost 7 bases and the J segment 0 bases; nucleotides outside the gene matches: 8. Germline values: CDR1 SQVTM, CDR2 ANQGSEA. The CDR3 region has the DNA TGCAGCGCCCTAAAGGGGACAGGGGCGAACACCGGGGAGCTGTTTTTT. Protein: CSALKGTGANTGELFF.